Below are 17 T cell receptor beta chains sequenced from a single sample in a study of cytomegalovirus exposure and HLA in healthy donors. Assay used: immunoSEQ multiplex PCR; TCRdb lists only in-frame clones, some missing. Of under 250,000 clones listed, about 88% are singletons. Material for sequencing was PBMCs. The receptor set was obtained from a man aged 18 to 29 in good health and CMV-seropositive.

The CDR3 reads CASSQDPRNNQPQHF. CDR3 DNA: TGCGCCAGCAGCCAAGACCCACGGAACAATCAGCCCCAGCATTTT. The chain has TRBV4-1 and TRBJ1-5, with no clear D. The CDR3 extends over 15 amino acids. Deletions cut 0 bases from V and 3 bases from J, with 9 bases between. The germline V gene encodes CDR1 MGHRA and CDR2 YSYEKL.

V is TRBV27 and J is TRBJ2-7; tentative D call: TRBD1 (6 bases). The V gene's germline CDR1 is MNHEY and CDR2 SMNVEV (reference sequence). V gave up 4 bases and J gave up 3 bases, with 13 bases separating them. This CDR3 region has 14 residues. The CDR3 is CASSWATGLYEQYF. In DNA, the CDR3 is TGTGCCAGCAGTTGGGCTACAGGGCTCTACGAGCAGTACTTC.

The chain couples TRBV27 to TRBJ2-1; 9 bases agree with TRBD1. Trimming cost V 5 bases and J 6 bases; bases outside gene matches: 5. CDR3 length equals 14 residues. CDR1 is MNHEY, CDR2 SMNVEV, per germline (reference sequence). The CDR3 DNA follows: TGTGCCAGCAGTCCCGGGACAGGGTTCAATGAGCAGTTCTTC. Protein: CASSPGTGFNEQFF.

The chain employs TRBV29-1 and TRBJ1-1; 9 bases fit TRBD1. With V trimmed by 6 bases and J by 5 bases, 4 bases remained unmatched. Germline CDR1 SQVTM, CDR2 ANQGSEA. The CDR3 loop spans 12 amino acids. CDR3 sequence (DNA): TGCAGCGTACAGGGGGCGCGGACTGAAGCTTTCTTT. Its translation is CSVQGARTEAFF.

The chain has TRBV2 and TRBJ2-7; D ambiguous. The CDR3 has 14 residues. V lost 3 bases, J lost 0 bases, and 9 bases lay in between. CDR1 SNHLY and CDR2 FYNNEI come from the germline V gene. The CDR3 DNA reads TGTGCCAGCAGTGAGAGGCGGAACTCCTACGAGCAGTACTTC. Residues: CASSERRNSYEQYF.

The V and J genes are TRBV27 and TRBJ2-7; D tentatively reads TRBD1 or TRBD2 (5 bases each). V was shortened by 6 bases and J by 2 bases, with 14 bases between the two germline ends. CDR1 and CDR2 from the germline V gene are MNHEY and SMNVEV (reference sequence). This CDR3 spans 14 amino acids. The DNA of the CDR3 is TGTGCCAGCAGGATCCGGGACGGTCCCTACGAGCAGTACTTC. This gives the protein CASRIRDGPYEQYF.

The rearrangement uses TRBV5-4 and TRBJ2-7; 8 positions match TRBD2. Per the germline V gene, CDR1 is SGHNT and CDR2 is YYREEE (reference sequence). With 1 base clipped from V and 2 bases from J, the junction kept 5 bases outside the gene matches. There are 15 residues in the CDR3. CDR3 protein: CASSLFAGGAYEQYF. The CDR3 bases are TGTGCCAGCAGCTTGTTTGCGGGAGGTGCCTACGAGCAGTACTTC.

The chain couples TRBV2 to TRBJ2-3, with a tentative D call TRBD2 (6 bases). The CDR3 loop spans 14 amino acids. V was shortened by 9 bases and J by 1 base, with 14 bases between the two germline ends. The germline gives CDR1 SNHLY, CDR2 FYNNEI. The CDR3 nucleotides are TGTGCCAGAGGGAGTAGCGGTCGCACAGATACGCAGTATTTT. Its protein is CARGSSGRTDTQYF.

CDR3 amino acids: CSVAPRDTTDTQYF. CDR3 bases: TGCAGCGTTGCTCCCAGGGACACCACAGATACGCAGTATTTT. The rearrangement links TRBV29-1 to TRBJ2-3; D may be TRBD1 (6 bases). Germline lookup yields CDR1 SQVTM and CDR2 ANQGSEA. V lost 4 bases, J lost 2 bases, and 13 bases lay in between. The CDR3 is made up of 14 amino acids.

The chain has TRBV27 and TRBJ2-6; D remains ambiguous. V was shortened by 1 base and J by 0 bases, with 13 bases between the two germline ends. Germline lookup yields CDR1 MNHEY and CDR2 SMNVEV (reference sequence). The CDR3 length is 18 residues. The CDR3 sequence is CASSLFSVETSGANVLTF. The CDR3 DNA sequence: TGTGCCAGCAGTTTATTTTCAGTCGAAACCTCTGGGGCCAACGTCCTGACTTTC. Full variable domain (outside the CDR3, taken from reference TRBV27 and TRBJ2-6): EAQVTQNPRYLITVTGKKLTVTCSQNMNHEYMSWYRQDPGLGLRQIYYSMNVEVTDKGDVPEGYKVSRKEKRNFPLILESPSPNQTSLYFCASSLFSVETSGANVLTFGAGSRLTVL.

The CDR3 DNA reads TGTGCCAGCAGTTCCCCCTCCCGGAAGGGCACAGATACGCAGTATTTT. Protein sequence: CASSSPSRKGTDTQYF. This chain uses TRBV28 with TRBJ2-3; D uncertain. The CDR3 has 16 residues. Trimming stripped 4 bases from V and 1 base from J, with 15 bases between. Germline V gene sequence: CDR1 MDHEN, CDR2 SYDVKM.

The chain carries TRBV6-5 and TRBJ2-1; 15 nucleotides agree with TRBD2. V was clipped by 6 bases and J by 7 bases; unmatched bases: 4. Germline V lookup: CDR1 MNHEY, CDR2 SVGAGI. This CDR3 is built from 15 residues. DNA of the CDR3: TGTGCCAGCAGCGCCGGGACTAGCGGGAGGAATGAGCAGTTCTTC. Translated: CASSAGTSGRNEQFF.

The chain recombines TRBV2 with TRBJ1-5; 8 bases are shared with TRBD1. Germline CDR1 is SNHLY and CDR2 is FYNNEI. The CDR3 has 14 residues. Trimming took 7 bases from V and 7 from J; bases not matched to a gene: 9. As DNA, the CDR3 is TGTGCCAGCACCCTGGACAGGGTCGGGCAGCCCCAGCATTTT. The encoded protein is CASTLDRVGQPQHF.

The J gene is TRBJ1-5, the V gene TRBV5-4; no reliable D call. Trimming removed 0 bases at V and 0 bases at J, with 4 bases between. The CDR3 is 14 residues long. Germline V gene lookup returns CDR1 SGHNT and CDR2 YYREEE (reference sequence). The CDR3 is CASSLVGSNQPQHF. The CDR3 DNA reads TGTGCCAGCAGCTTGGTAGGTAGCAATCAGCCCCAGCATTTT.

V is TRBV5-8 and J is TRBJ2-1, with a weak D call TRBD1 (6 bases). Germline-derived CDR1 and CDR2 are SGHTS and YDEGEE. The CDR3 length is 15 residues. V gave up 2 bases and J gave up 2 bases, with 11 bases separating them. The CDR3 loop is CASSFRDNPYNEQFF. The DNA for the CDR3 is TGTGCCAGCAGCTTCCGGGACAATCCCTACAATGAGCAGTTCTTC.

The V gene is TRBV2, the J gene TRBJ2-7, with D possibly being TRBD1 (6 bases). CDR1 SNHLY and CDR2 FYNNEI come from the germline V gene. This CDR3 spans 13 amino acids. Between the trimmed V and J ends, which lost 7 bases and 3 bases, there was a span of 13 bases. CDR3 sequence (DNA): TGTGCCAGCAAAGGGGACATACTCTACGAGCAGTACTTC. This sequence encodes CASKGDILYEQYF.

The chain links TRBV9 to TRBJ1-2; D ambiguous. The germline V gene encodes CDR1 SGDLS and CDR2 YYNGEE. The CDR3 runs to 12 residues. The V and J ends lost 3 bases and 2 bases respectively, with 5 bases between them. CDR3 amino acids: CASSATNYGYTF. CDR3 DNA: TGTGCCAGCAGCGCTACAAACTATGGCTACACCTTC.